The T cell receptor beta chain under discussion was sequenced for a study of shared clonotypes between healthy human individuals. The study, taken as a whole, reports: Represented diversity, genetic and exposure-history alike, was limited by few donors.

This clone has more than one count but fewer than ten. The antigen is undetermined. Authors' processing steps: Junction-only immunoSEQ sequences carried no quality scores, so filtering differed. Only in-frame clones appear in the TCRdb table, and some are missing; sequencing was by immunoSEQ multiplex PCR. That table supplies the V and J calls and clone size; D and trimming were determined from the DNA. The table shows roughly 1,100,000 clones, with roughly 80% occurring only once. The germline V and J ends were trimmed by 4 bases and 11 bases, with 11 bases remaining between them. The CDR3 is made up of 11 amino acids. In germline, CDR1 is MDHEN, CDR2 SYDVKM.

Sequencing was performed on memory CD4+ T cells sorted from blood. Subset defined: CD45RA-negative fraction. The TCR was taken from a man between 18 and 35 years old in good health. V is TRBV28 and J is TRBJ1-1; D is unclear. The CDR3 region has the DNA TGTGCCAGCAGTTACCGTGGTATTGCTTTCTTT. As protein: CASSYRGIAFF.